Below, 17 T cell receptor beta chains from the same sample are listed, as sequenced in a study of T-cell reconstitution after alpha-beta-depleted transplantation in children. The TCRbeta library was prepared with unique molecular identifiers. TCRdb reprocessed the PCR reads via MiXCR and lists one record per CDR3 protein. The table has about 400,000 distinct CDR3 sequences, about an eighth seen once; the top ten hold around 4.1%. The sample here was PBMCs, taken from the stem cell graft. These receptor sequences come from a human donor who donated a stem cell graft to a child with Fanconi anemia.

This clonotype was picked up a small number of times. The chain uses TRBV6-1 and TRBJ1-5; no firm D call. Germline V gene data show CDR1 as MNHNS and CDR2 as SASEGT. This CDR3 is built from 13 residues. In nucleotides, the CDR3 is TGTGCTACCACGCGGGGTAGCAATCAGCCCCAGCATTTT. This translates into CATTRGSNQPQHF.

Only a few counts were recorded for this clonotype. This rearrangement joins TRBV20-1 to TRBJ1-1; a possible D gene is TRBD1 (5 bases). V lost 5 bases to trimming and J lost 2 bases, with 15 bases between them. The CDR3 runs to 14 residues. Germline CDR1 DFQATT, CDR2 SNEGSKA (reference sequence). The CDR3 reads CSASPRQLNTEAFF. The CDR3 nucleotides read TGCAGTGCTTCCCCTCGACAGTTAAACACTGAAGCTTTCTTT.

The chain joins TRBV2 to TRBJ2-7; D gene unclear. CDR1 is SNHLY and CDR2 is FYNNEI in the germline V gene. This CDR3 region has 13 residues. With 9 bases removed from V and 3 bases from J, the gap between germline ends came to 15 bases. This CDR3 is CASTRDLSYEQYF. DNA of the CDR3: TGTGCCAGTACTCGCGATCTCAGCTACGAGCAGTACTTC.

This clonotype was found a few times. The V and J genes are TRBV5-1 and TRBJ2-2; 8 bases align to TRBD2. The V and J ends lost 4 bases and 3 bases, in that order; junction bases with no gene match: 5. The CDR3 extends over 15 amino acids. Per germline, CDR1 SGHRS and CDR2 YFSETQ. CDR3 nucleotides: TGCGCCAGCAGCCCCGGGACTAGAGACACCGGGGAGCTGTTTTTT. This sequence encodes CASSPGTRDTGELFF.

The chain couples TRBV12-3 or TRBV12-4 to TRBJ1-6, with a weak D call TRBD1 (5 bases). The CDR3 runs 13 residues. V shed 5 bases and J shed 9 bases, with 11 bases lying between them. The CDR3 DNA sequence: TGTGCCAGCAGTGCCAGGGAATCTTCACCCCTCCACTTT. Protein product: CASSARESSPLHF.

This chain joins TRBV3-1 and TRBJ1-1; the D is unclear. Germline CDR1 and CDR2: LGHDT and YNNKEL (reference sequence). The CDR3 covers 14 residues. V lost 0 bases to trimming and J lost 4 bases, with 9 bases between them. CDR3 residues: CASSQDLVGTEAFF. The CDR3 nucleotides read TGTGCCAGCAGCCAAGATCTGGTTGGCACTGAAGCTTTCTTT.

The gene calls are TRBV5-1 and TRBJ1-2; a weak D match, TRBD1 (6 bases). Germline-derived CDR1 and CDR2 are SGHRS and YFSETQ. V shed 5 bases and J shed 6 bases, with 14 bases lying between them. This CDR3 comprises 13 residues. CDR3 sequence reads: CASRPQGKNGYTF. Here the CDR3 DNA reads TGCGCCAGCAGACCCCAGGGGAAAAATGGCTACACCTTC.

This clonotype was observed at least ten times. In DNA form, the CDR3 reads TGTGCCAGCTTACAGGATACCGGGGAGCTGTTTTTT. Protein: CASLQDTGELFF. The rearrangement joins TRBV12-3 or TRBV12-4 to TRBJ2-2; weak D call: TRBD1 (5 bases). V was shortened by 8 bases and J by 5 bases, with 9 bases between the two germline ends. The CDR3 length is 12 residues.

This clonotype came up many times. The J gene is TRBJ2-1, the V gene TRBV5-1, with 7 nucleotides matching TRBD2. The CDR3 covers 16 residues. V shed 7 bases and J 0 bases; nucleotides not matched to a gene: 10. Germline V gene sequence: CDR1 SGHRS, CDR2 YFSETQ. The CDR3 protein is CASGERGESSYNEQFF. The CDR3 region has the DNA TGCGCCAGCGGGGAACGGGGGGAGAGCTCCTACAATGAGCAGTTCTTC.

V usage is TRBV5-1 and J usage is TRBJ2-2; weak D call: TRBD1 (5 bases). V lost 2 bases, J lost 3 bases, and 11 bases lay in between. This CDR3 has 15 residues. Germline-derived CDR1 and CDR2 are SGHRS and YFSETQ. The CDR3 nucleotides are TGCGCCAGCAGCTTCGCAGGGCCCGACACCGGGGAGCTGTTTTTT. It translates to CASSFAGPDTGELFF. The full variable domain, with the rest looked up from reference TRBV5-1 and TRBJ2-2, is KAGVTQTPRYLIKTRGQQVTLSCSPISGHRSVSWYQQTPGQGLQFLFEYFSETQRNKGNFPGRFSGRQFSNSRSEMNVSTLELGDSALYLCASSFAGPDTGELFFGEGSRLTVL.

The table lists this clonotype with a count of one. The chain uses TRBV7-8 and TRBJ2-7; D gene uncertain. Germline V gives CDR1 SGHVS, CDR2 FQNEAQ. The ends were cut back, 1 base at V and 4 bases at J, with 11 bases in the middle. This CDR3 contains 14 residues. CDR3 DNA sequence: TGTGCCAGCAGCTTAGTTCCAGAGCATTACGAGCAGTACTTC. This translates into CASSLVPEHYEQYF.

This clonotype was observed a handful of times. The chain joins TRBV12-3 or TRBV12-4 to TRBJ2-7; perhaps TRBD2 as D (5 bases). The CDR3 length is 15 residues. V shed 6 bases and J shed 3 bases, with 18 bases lying between them. CDR3 sequence: CASRKPGPGNYEQYF. The DNA of the CDR3 is TGTGCCAGCAGGAAACCGGGTCCCGGGAACTACGAGCAGTACTTC.

This clonotype has more than one count but fewer than ten. The rearrangement links TRBV7-9 to TRBJ1-5, with a possible D match to TRBD1 (5 bases). CDR1 and CDR2 (germline): SEHNR, FQNEAQ (reference sequence). V lost 0 bases and J lost 4, with 10 bases in between. The length of the CDR3 is 15 residues. DNA for the CDR3: TGTGCCAGCAGCTTAGCGGGGGGGTATAATCAGCCCCAGCATTTT. It yields the protein CASSLAGGYNQPQHF.

This clonotype was seen only a few times. The chain carries TRBV5-1 and TRBJ2-2; no clear D gene. The V gene lost 0 bases and the J gene lost 6 bases, with 12 bases spanning the gap. The CDR3 is made up of 15 amino acids. CDR1 SGHRS and CDR2 YFSETQ come from the germline V gene. CDR3 sequence reads: CASSLESPAAGELFF. DNA of the CDR3: TGCGCCAGCAGCTTGGAGAGCCCGGCCGCCGGGGAGCTGTTTTTT.

This clonotype appeared once. This chain joins TRBV29-1 and TRBJ2-3; TRBD2 is a possible D gene (6 bases). Trimming stripped 1 base from V and 4 bases from J, with 12 bases between. The CDR3 totals 14 residues. Germline-derived CDR1 and CDR2 are SQVTM and ANQGSEA. CDR3 bases: TGCAGCGTTGAAGTCATGCGGGACCCAGATACGCAGTATTTT. Protein sequence: CSVEVMRDPDTQYF.

The rearrangement joins TRBV7-9 to TRBJ2-2; D is possibly TRBD1 (6 bases). The CDR3 totals 16 residues. Germline CDR1 reads SEHNR; CDR2 reads FQNEAQ (reference sequence). Trimming removed 6 bases at V and 6 bases at J, with 20 bases between. In DNA form, the CDR3 reads TGTGCCAGCAGACCCTGGTGGGGGACACGGTCCGGGGAGCTGTTTTTT. Translated: CASRPWWGTRSGELFF.

This clonotype was detected many times. V is TRBV27 and J is TRBJ1-3; D uncertain. The CDR3 sequence is 14 residues long. V gave up 6 bases and J gave up 3 bases, with 12 bases separating them. Germline V lookup: CDR1 MNHEY, CDR2 SMNVEV (reference sequence). The CDR3 DNA sequence: TGTGCCAGCAGGGCGTCGGCCCTTGGAAACACCATATATTTT. Amino acid sequence: CASRASALGNTIYF.